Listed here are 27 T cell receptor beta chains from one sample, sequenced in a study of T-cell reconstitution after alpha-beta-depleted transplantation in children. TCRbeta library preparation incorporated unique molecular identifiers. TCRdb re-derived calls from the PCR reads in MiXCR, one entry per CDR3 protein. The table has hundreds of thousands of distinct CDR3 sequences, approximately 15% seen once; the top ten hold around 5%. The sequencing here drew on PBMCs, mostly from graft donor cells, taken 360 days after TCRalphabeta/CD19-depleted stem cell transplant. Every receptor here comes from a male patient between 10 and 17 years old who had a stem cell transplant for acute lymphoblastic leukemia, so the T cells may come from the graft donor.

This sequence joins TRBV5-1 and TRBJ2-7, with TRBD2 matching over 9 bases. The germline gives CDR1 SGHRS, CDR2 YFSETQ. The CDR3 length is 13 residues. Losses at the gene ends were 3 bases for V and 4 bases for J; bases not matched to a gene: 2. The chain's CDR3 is CASSWTSEYEQYF. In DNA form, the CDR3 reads TGCGCCAGCAGCTGGACTAGCGAGTACGAGCAGTACTTC.

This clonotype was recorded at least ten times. The CDR3, as DNA: TGTGCCAGCAGCCAGACTAGCCTCGGTGAGCAGTTCTTC. Amino acids: CASSQTSLGEQFF. V and J are TRBV3-1 and TRBJ2-1, with TRBD2 matching over 7 bases. The length of the CDR3 is 13 residues. With V trimmed by 3 bases and J by 9 bases, 5 bases remained unmatched. The germline V gene encodes CDR1 LGHDT and CDR2 YNNKEL (reference sequence).

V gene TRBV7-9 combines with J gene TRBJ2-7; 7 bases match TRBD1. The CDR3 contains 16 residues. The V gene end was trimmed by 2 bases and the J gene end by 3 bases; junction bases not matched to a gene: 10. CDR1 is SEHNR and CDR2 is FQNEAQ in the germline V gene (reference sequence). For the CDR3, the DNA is TGTGCCAGCAGCTTAATATCAGGGGGTCTGAACTACGAGCAGTACTTC. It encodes CASSLISGGLNYEQYF.

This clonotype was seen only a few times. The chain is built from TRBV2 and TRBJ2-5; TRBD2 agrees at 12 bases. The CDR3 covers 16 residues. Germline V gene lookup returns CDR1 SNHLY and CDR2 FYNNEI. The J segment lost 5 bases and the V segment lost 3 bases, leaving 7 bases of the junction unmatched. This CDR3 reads CASSDLAGGPWETQYF. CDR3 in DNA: TGTGCCAGCAGTGACCTAGCGGGAGGGCCGTGGGAGACCCAGTACTTC.

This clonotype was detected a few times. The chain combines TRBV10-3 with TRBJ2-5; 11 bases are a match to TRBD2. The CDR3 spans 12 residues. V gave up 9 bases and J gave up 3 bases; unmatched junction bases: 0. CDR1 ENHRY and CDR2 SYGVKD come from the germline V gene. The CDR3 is CAISGREETQYF. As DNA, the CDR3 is TGTGCCATTAGCGGGAGGGAAGAGACCCAGTACTTC.

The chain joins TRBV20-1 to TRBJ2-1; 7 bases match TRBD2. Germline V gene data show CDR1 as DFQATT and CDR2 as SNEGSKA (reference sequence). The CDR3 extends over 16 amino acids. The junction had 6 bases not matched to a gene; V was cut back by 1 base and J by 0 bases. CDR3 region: CSARVRGGSSYNEQFF. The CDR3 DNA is TGCAGTGCTAGAGTACGGGGCGGGAGCTCCTACAATGAGCAGTTCTTC.

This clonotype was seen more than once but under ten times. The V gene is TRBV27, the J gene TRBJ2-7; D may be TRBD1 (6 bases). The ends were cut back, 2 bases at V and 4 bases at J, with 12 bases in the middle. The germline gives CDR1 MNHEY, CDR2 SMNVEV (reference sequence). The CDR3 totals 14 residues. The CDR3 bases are TGTGCCAGCAGTTTAGGGGACACAGCTTACGAGCAGTACTTC. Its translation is CASSLGDTAYEQYF.

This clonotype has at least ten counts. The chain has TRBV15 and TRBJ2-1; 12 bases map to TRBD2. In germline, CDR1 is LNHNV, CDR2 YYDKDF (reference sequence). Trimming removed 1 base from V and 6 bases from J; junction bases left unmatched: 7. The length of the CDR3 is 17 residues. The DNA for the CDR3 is TGTGCCACCAGCAGAGTGGGACGACTAGCGGGAGTCAATGAGCAGTTCTTC. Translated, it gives CATSRVGRLAGVNEQFF.

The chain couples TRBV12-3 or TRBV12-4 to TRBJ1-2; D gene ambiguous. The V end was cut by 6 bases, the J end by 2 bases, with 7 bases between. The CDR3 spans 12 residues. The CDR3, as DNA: TGTGCCAGCAGGTGGCAGAACTATGGCTACACCTTC. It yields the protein CASRWQNYGYTF.

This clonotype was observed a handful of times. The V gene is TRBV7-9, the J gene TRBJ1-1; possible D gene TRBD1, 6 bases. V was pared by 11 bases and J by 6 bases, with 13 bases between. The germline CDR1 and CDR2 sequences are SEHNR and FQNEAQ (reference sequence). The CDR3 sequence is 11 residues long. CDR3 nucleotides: TGTGCCCACGGGGGGGGCGCTGAAGCTTTCTTT. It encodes CAHGGGAEAFF.

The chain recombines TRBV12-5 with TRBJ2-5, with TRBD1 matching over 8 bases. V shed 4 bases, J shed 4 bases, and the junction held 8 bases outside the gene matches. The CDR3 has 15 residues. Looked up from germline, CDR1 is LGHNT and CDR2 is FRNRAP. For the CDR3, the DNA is TGTGCTAGTGGTTCGGGACAGGTGGGGGGAGAGACCCAGTACTTC. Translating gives CASGSGQVGGETQYF.

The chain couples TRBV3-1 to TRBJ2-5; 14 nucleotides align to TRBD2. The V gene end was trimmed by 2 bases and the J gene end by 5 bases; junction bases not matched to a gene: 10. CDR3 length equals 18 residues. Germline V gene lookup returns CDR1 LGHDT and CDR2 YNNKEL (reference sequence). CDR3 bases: TGTGCCAGCAGCCAACAAACCGGGACTAGCGGGAGACCGGAGACCCAGTACTTC. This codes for CASSQQTGTSGRPETQYF.

As DNA, the CDR3 is TGTGCCAGCAGCTTAGATAGGGTACAGGCGCCGGGTTACGAGCAGTACTTC. Encoded protein: CASSLDRVQAPGYEQYF. The J gene is TRBJ2-7, the V gene TRBV7-8; a possible D gene is TRBD1 (5 bases). This CDR3 comprises 17 residues. Germline V gene sequence: CDR1 SGHVS, CDR2 FQNEAQ. Deletions cut 1 base from V and 4 bases from J, with 20 bases between.

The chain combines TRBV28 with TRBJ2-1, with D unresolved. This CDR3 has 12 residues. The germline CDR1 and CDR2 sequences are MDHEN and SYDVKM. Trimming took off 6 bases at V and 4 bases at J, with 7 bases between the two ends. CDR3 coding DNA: TGTGCCAGCAGGGTCCGGTACAATGAGCAGTTCTTC. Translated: CASRVRYNEQFF.

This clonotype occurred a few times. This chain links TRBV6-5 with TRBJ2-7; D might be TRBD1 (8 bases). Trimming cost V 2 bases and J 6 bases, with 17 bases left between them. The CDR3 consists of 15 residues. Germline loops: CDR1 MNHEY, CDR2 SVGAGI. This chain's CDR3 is CASSYNRGGSLEQYF. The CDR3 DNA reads TGTGCCAGCAGTTACAACAGGGGGGGTTCCCTCGAGCAGTACTTC.

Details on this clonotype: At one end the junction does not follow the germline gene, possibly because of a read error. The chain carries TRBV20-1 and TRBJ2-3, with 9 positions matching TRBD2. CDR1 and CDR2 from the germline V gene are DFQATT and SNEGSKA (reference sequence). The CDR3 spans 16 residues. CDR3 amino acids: CCARDPKRGGTDTQYF. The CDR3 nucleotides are TGCTGTGCTAGAGATCCTAAGCGGGGGGGCACAGATACGCAGTATTTT.

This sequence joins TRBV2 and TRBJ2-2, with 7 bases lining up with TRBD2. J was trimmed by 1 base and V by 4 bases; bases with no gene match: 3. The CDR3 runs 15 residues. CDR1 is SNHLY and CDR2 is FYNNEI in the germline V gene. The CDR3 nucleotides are TGTGCCAGCAGTGGGGGACTAAAGAACACCGGGGAGCTGTTTTTT. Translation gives CASSGGLKNTGELFF.

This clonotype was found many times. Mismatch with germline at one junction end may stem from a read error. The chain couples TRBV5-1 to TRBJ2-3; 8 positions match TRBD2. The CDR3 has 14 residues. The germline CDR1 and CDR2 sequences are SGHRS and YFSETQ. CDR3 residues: CASSLAGTTDTQYF. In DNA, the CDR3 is TGTGCCAGCAGCTTAGCGGGGACCACAGATACGCAGTATTTT.

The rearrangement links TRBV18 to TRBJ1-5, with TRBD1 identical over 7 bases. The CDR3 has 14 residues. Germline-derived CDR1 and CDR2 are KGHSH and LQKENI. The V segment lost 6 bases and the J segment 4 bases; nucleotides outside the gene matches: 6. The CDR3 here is CASSPGQINQPQHF. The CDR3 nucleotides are TGTGCCAGCTCGCCGGGACAGATTAATCAGCCCCAGCATTTT.

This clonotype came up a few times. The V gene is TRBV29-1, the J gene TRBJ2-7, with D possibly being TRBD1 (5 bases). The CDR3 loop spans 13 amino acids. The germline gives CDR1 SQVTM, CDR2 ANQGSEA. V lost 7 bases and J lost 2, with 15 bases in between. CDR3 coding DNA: TGCAGCGCGATACAGGTTTCCGCCTACGAGCAGTACTTC. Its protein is CSAIQVSAYEQYF.

In nucleotides, the CDR3 is TGTGCCAGCACGTGGAATGGGCAGGGCACTGAAGCTTTCTTT. Amino acid sequence: CASTWNGQGTEAFF. This sequence joins TRBV6-1 and TRBJ1-1; possibly TRBD1 for D (5 bases). Germline CDR1 reads MNHNS; CDR2 reads SASEGT. This CDR3 region has 14 residues. Trimming removed 7 bases at V and 4 bases at J, with 16 bases between.

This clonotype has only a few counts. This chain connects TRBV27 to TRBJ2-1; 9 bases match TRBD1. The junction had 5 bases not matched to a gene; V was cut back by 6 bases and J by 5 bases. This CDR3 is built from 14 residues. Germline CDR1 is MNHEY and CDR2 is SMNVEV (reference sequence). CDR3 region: CASRPGQGHNEQFF. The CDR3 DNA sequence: TGTGCCAGCAGGCCGGGACAGGGCCACAATGAGCAGTTCTTC.

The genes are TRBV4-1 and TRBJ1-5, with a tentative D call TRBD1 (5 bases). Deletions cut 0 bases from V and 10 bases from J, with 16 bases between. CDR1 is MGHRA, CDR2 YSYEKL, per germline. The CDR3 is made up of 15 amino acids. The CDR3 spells CASSQELQGTGPQHF. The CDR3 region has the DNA TGCGCCAGCAGCCAAGAGTTACAAGGGACGGGCCCCCAGCATTTT.

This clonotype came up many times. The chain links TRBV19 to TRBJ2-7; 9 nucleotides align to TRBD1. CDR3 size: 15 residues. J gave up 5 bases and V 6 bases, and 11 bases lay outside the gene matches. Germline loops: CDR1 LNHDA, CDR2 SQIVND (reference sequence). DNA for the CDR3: TGTGCCAGTAGCATACAGGGGGCAAGAATCCACGAGCAGTACTTC. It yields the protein CASSIQGARIHEQYF.

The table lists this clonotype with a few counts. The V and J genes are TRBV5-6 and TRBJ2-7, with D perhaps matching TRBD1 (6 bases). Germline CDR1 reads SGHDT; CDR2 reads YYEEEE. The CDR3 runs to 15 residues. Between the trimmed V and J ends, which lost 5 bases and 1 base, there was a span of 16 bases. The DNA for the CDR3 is TGTGCCAGCAGTTTTCCAACAGGGCCTTCCTACGAGCAGTACTTC. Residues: CASSFPTGPSYEQYF.

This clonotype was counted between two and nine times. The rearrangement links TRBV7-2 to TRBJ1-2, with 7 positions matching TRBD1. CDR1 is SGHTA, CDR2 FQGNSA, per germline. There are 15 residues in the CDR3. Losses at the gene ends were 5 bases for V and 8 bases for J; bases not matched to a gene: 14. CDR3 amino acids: CASSPPGQVGGGYTF. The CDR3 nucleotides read TGTGCCAGCAGCCCGCCCGGACAGGTCGGCGGCGGCTACACCTTC.

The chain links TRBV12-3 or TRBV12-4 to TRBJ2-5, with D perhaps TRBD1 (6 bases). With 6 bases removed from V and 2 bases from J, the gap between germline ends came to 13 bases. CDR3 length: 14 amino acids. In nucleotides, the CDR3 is TGTGCCAGCAGGGAGACCAGGGGTCAAGAGACCCAGTACTTC. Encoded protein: CASRETRGQETQYF.